This T cell receptor beta chain appears in the sequencing data of a study of CD8 T cells in ankylosing spondylitis. The germline V gene has CDR1 SGHDT and CDR2 YYEEEE. The V gene lost 0 bases and the J gene lost 10 bases, with 11 bases spanning the gap. CDR3 length: 13 residues. This clonotype was recorded at least ten times. TCRdb itself ran the 5' RACE reads through MiXCR, one entry per CDR3 protein. The table has roughly 140,000 distinct CDR3 sequences, approximately 44% seen once; the top ten hold approximately 14%. The chain employs TRBV5-6 and TRBJ2-1; D call uncertain. Sequencing input: synovial fluid, either unsorted or a sorted T cell fraction (not recorded which). This TCR came from a male donor with ankylosing spondylitis. The CDR3 spells CASSLVWVREQFF. In DNA, the CDR3 is TGTGCCAGCAGCTTGGTCTGGGTCAGGGAGCAGTTCTTC.